This TCR beta chain appears in the sequencing data of a study of CD8+ T cells in alopecia areata. Investigators isolated RNA and reverse transcribed it into cDNA to act as the sequencing template. Produced via immunoSEQ multiplex PCR; TCRdb's table is partial and in-frame only. This table has 150,000 to 250,000 clones, roughly 60% appearing once. The CDR3 sequence is 12 residues long. CDR1 is MNHEY and CDR2 is SVGAGI in the germline V gene. The ends were cut back, 6 bases at V and 4 bases at J, with 9 bases in the middle. The treatment: oral pan-JAK inhibitor, 5-10 mg twice daily. The specimen comprised CD4+ T cells sorted from blood, sampled at week 24, from a patient treated with tofacitinib. The V and J genes are TRBV6-5 and TRBJ1-2; D might be TRBD1 (6 bases). The receptor's source is a human donor with alopecia areata. In DNA form, the CDR3 reads TGTGCCAGCAGCCAGGGGCTCTATGGCTACACCTTC. Protein: CASSQGLYGYTF.